This TCR beta chain comes out of a study of CD8+CD57+ T cells in acquired aplastic anemia. Profiles of TCR beta VDJ and CDR3 were generated from a genomic DNA template. One entry per CDR3 protein, called by TCRdb with MiXCR from the reads. The repertoire consists of about 160,000 distinct CDR3 sequences, with around 52% occurring once and the leading ten covering under 40%. Individuals selected for sequencing had exhibited CD8+CD57+ cell expansion on flow cytometry. This clonotype has ten or more counts. This clonotype was sampled from a human donor with aplastic anemia. Material for sequencing was sorted CD4+, CD8+, or CD8+CD57+ T cells (not recorded which) from PBMCs.

CDR3 region: CSVEQPGFSAFF. CDR3 bases: TGCAGCGTTGAACAGCCCGGTTTTTCAGCTTTCTTT. The V gene is TRBV29-1, the J gene TRBJ1-1, with no clear D. The CDR3 runs to 12 residues. Germline-derived CDR1 and CDR2 are SQVTM and ANQGSEA. The V gene lost 2 bases and the J gene lost 10 bases, with 14 bases spanning the gap.